These 20 T cell receptor beta chains were sequenced from one sample in a study of shared clonotypes between healthy human individuals. Terminally differentiated effector memory CD45RA+ cells were excluded by CCR7 positive selection of CD45RO-negative cells. Libraries were prepared by immunoSEQ multiplex PCR; TCRdb keeps only in-frame clonotypes and omits some of them. The sample lists about 2.1 million clones; about 93% were seen once. What was sequenced was naive CD8+ T cells from PBMCs. The source is a man aged 18 to 30 in good health. Some clones in this sample may be carry-over from other donors' samples.

The genes are TRBV28 and TRBJ2-4; 7 nucleotides align to TRBD1. The V gene's germline CDR1 is MDHEN and CDR2 SYDVKM. The CDR3 contains 15 residues. V lost 6 bases and J lost 4; bases outside the gene matches: 9. The CDR3: CASSIYGTEKNIQYF. The CDR3 nucleotides read TGTGCCAGCAGCATCTACGGGACAGAAAAAAACATTCAGTACTTC. Full variable domain (remainder filled in from reference TRBV28 and TRBJ2-4): DVKVTQSSRYLVKRTGEKVFLECVQDMDHENMFWYRQDPGLGLRLIYFSYDVKMKEKGDIPEGYSVSREKKERFSLILESASTNQTSMYLCASSIYGTEKNIQYFGAGTRLSVL.

This clone occurred once. This chain joins TRBV5-6 and TRBJ1-2; D is undetermined. This CDR3 contains 16 residues. CDR1 and CDR2 (germline): SGHDT, YYEEEE. Deletions cut 0 bases from V and 4 bases from J, with 16 bases between. The CDR3 nucleotides read TGTGCCAGCAGCTTGGCCAGTGCAGCGTCGATCTATGGCTACACCTTC. Protein product: CASSLASAASIYGYTF.

The table lists this clone with a few counts. This sequence joins TRBV19 and TRBJ1-1; TRBD1 matches at 7 bases. The CDR3 is 15 amino acids. Per germline, CDR1 LNHDA and CDR2 SQIVND (reference sequence). V lost 4 bases to trimming and J lost 5 bases; unmatched junction nucleotides: 10. In DNA, the CDR3 is TGTGCCAGTAGTACCCTAAGGGACAGAGGGACTGAAGCTTTCTTT. It yields the protein CASSTLRDRGTEAFF.

A single count supports this clone. The chain has TRBV6-1 and TRBJ2-6, with D maybe TRBD1 (6 bases). The CDR3 consists of 16 residues. Germline assignment: CDR1 MNHNS and CDR2 SASEGT. V lost 4 bases to trimming and J lost 7 bases, with 17 bases between them. CDR3 DNA sequence: TGTGCCAGCAGTGGCGAAACAGGGCCAGGAGCCAACGTCCTGACTTTC. It translates to CASSGETGPGANVLTF.

This chain connects TRBV7-2 to TRBJ1-1, with 8 bases lining up with TRBD1. The ends lost 4 bases at V and 6 bases at J; junction bases unmatched: 7. There are 14 residues in the CDR3. From germline, CDR1 is SGHTA and CDR2 FQGNSA. For the CDR3, the DNA is TGTGCCAGCAGCTCCTCGGACAGGGTGGCTGAAGCTTTCTTT. Its protein product is CASSSSDRVAEAFF.

The J gene is TRBJ1-2, the V gene TRBV6-1; no reliable D call. CDR1 MNHNS and CDR2 SASEGT come from the germline V gene. The CDR3 sequence is 13 residues long. The ends were cut back, 6 bases at V and 7 bases at J, with 15 bases in the middle. The CDR3 DNA reads TGTGCCAGCAGCACCGCCCGGGCCGGTGGCTACACCTTC. As protein: CASSTARAGGYTF.

With regard to this clone: A junction end diverges from the germline sequence, so it may reflect a read error. Other DNA sequences in the sample encode the same CDR3. This rearrangement joins TRBV9 to TRBJ2-2; D is unresolved. The CDR3 loop spans 12 amino acids. Germline V gene sequence: CDR1 SGDLS, CDR2 YYNGEE. The CDR3 is CASSVVSGELFF. Here the CDR3 DNA reads TGTGCCAGCAGTGTAGTATCCGGGGAGCTGTTTTTT.

This clone has only one observation. The chain has TRBV9 and TRBJ2-5, with 9 bases identical to TRBD2. CDR3 length equals 16 residues. V was clipped by 4 bases and J by 5 bases; unmatched bases: 12. Germline values: CDR1 SGDLS, CDR2 YYNGEE. The CDR3: CASSKLAGRTAETQYF. The CDR3 region has the DNA TGTGCCAGCAGCAAGCTAGCGGGGAGGACTGCTGAGACCCAGTACTTC.

The rearrangement links TRBV11-2 to TRBJ2-7; tentative D call: TRBD1 (6 bases). Germline-derived CDR1 and CDR2 are SGHAT and FQNNGV. Trimming stripped 7 bases from V and 3 bases from J, with 16 bases between. The CDR3 spans 14 residues. CDR3 protein: CASTSGALIYEQYF. Here the CDR3 DNA reads TGTGCCAGCACCTCAGGGGCCTTAATCTACGAGCAGTACTTC.

The chain recombines TRBV28 with TRBJ1-5, with D possibly TRBD1 on 5 matching bases. The CDR3 loop spans 16 amino acids. V was pared by 10 bases and J by 0 bases, with 19 bases between. Germline lookup yields CDR1 MDHEN and CDR2 SYDVKM. CDR3 nucleotides: TGTGCCATCGCTGGGGACGACCGCGATAGCAATCAGCCCCAGCATTTT. Protein sequence: CAIAGDDRDSNQPQHF.

The gene calls are TRBV11-2 and TRBJ2-1, with D maybe TRBD1 (5 bases). The CDR3 is 12 amino acids. CDR1 and CDR2 (germline): SGHAT, FQNNGV. The V end was cut by 4 bases, the J end by 8 bases, with 9 bases between. CDR3 in amino acids: CASSWGRDEQFF. The CDR3 bases are TGTGCCAGCAGCTGGGGCAGGGATGAGCAGTTCTTC.

The V gene is TRBV7-9, the J gene TRBJ2-2; the D gene is possibly TRBD1 (6 bases). Trimming removed 2 bases at V and 5 bases at J, with 12 bases between. The CDR3 runs to 15 residues. The germline V gene encodes CDR1 SEHNR and CDR2 FQNEAQ (reference sequence). CDR3 residues: CASSLMQGWTGELFF. The CDR3 nucleotides read TGTGCCAGCAGCTTAATGCAGGGGTGGACCGGGGAGCTGTTTTTT.

This chain connects TRBV21-1 to TRBJ2-7; the DNA was not compared with TRBD2, the D call given in the table. TRBV21-1 is listed as a pseudogene. This CDR3 contains 18 residues. The CDR3 loop reads CASSKEGGVTSGISEQYF. As DNA, the CDR3 is TGTGCCAGCAGCAAAGAGGGGGGGGTTACTAGCGGGATTTCCGAGCAGTACTTC.

The CDR3 is CASSVNLGLDYYEQYF. CDR3 sequence (DNA): TGTGCCAGCAGTGTCAACCTCGGTCTCGACTACTACGAGCAGTACTTC. This sequence joins TRBV28 and TRBJ2-7; TRBD2 might be the D (5 bases). In germline, CDR1 is MDHEN, CDR2 SYDVKM. V was pared by 5 bases and J by 3 bases, with 20 bases between. The length of the CDR3 is 16 residues. Full variable domain (remainder filled in from reference TRBV28 and TRBJ2-7): DVKVTQSSRYLVKRTGEKVFLECVQDMDHENMFWYRQDPGLGLRLIYFSYDVKMKEKGDIPEGYSVSREKKERFSLILESASTNQTSMYLCASSVNLGLDYYEQYFGPGTRLTVT.

The rearrangement links TRBV5-6 to TRBJ2-7, with 15 bases that match TRBD2. CDR3 length: 18 residues. Germline V gene lookup returns CDR1 SGHDT and CDR2 YYEEEE. V dropped 4 bases and J dropped 4; count of bases not matched to a gene: 12. The CDR3 here is CASSPARTSGRVEYEQYF. The DNA for the CDR3 is TGTGCCAGCAGCCCGGCTCGGACTAGCGGGAGGGTAGAATACGAGCAGTACTTC.

This chain links TRBV11-2 with TRBJ2-7; D gene unclear. The V and J ends lost 7 bases and 1 base respectively, with 5 bases between them. Germline V gene lookup returns CDR1 SGHAT and CDR2 FQNNGV. The CDR3 contains 11 residues. In nucleotides, the CDR3 is TGTGCCAGCACCGGATCCTACGAGCAGTACTTC. It translates to CASTGSYEQYF.

The V call is TRBV28, the J call TRBJ1-1; possible D gene TRBD1, 6 bases. V was shortened by 5 bases and J by 1 base, with 20 bases between the two germline ends. Germline loops: CDR1 MDHEN, CDR2 SYDVKM. This CDR3 is built from 17 residues. The CDR3 coding sequence is TGTGCCAGCAGTCCCTCAATTAACAGGGCGAAGAACACTGAAGCTTTCTTT. It yields the protein CASSPSINRAKNTEAFF. The whole variable domain, filled in from reference TRBV28 and TRBJ1-1, reads DVKVTQSSRYLVKRTGEKVFLECVQDMDHENMFWYRQDPGLGLRLIYFSYDVKMKEKGDIPEGYSVSREKKERFSLILESASTNQTSMYLCASSPSINRAKNTEAFFGQGTRLTVV.

CDR3 nucleotides: TGTGCCAGCAGCTTTTGGGGGAAAACCTTCTCCTACGAGCAGTACTTC. Its protein is CASSFWGKTFSYEQYF. This sequence joins TRBV11-2 and TRBJ2-7; either TRBD1 or TRBD2 may supply D (5 bases each). CDR1 is SGHAT, CDR2 FQNNGV, per germline. The CDR3 totals 16 residues. V dropped 3 bases and J dropped 0 bases, with 15 bases sitting between them. The entire variable domain, with the rest obtained from reference TRBV11-2 and TRBJ2-7, is as follows: EAGVAQSPRYKIIEKRQSVAFWCNPISGHATLYWYQQILGQGPKLLIQFQNNGVVDDSQLPKDRFSAERLKGVDSTLKIQPAKLEDSAVYLCASSFWGKTFSYEQYFGPGTRLTVT.

This clone occurred once. The chain links TRBV4-1 to TRBJ2-7; D ambiguous. V lost 7 bases to trimming and J lost 3 bases, with 7 bases between them. CDR1 and CDR2 from the germline V gene are MGHRA and YSYEKL. This CDR3 region has 11 residues. The CDR3 DNA sequence: TGCGCCAGCACGCCCCTCTACGAGCAGTACTTC. This sequence encodes CASTPLYEQYF.

This rearrangement joins TRBV7-2 to TRBJ2-2; TRBD2 matches 7 bases. Germline loops: CDR1 SGHTA, CDR2 FQGNSA. The length of the CDR3 is 17 residues. V lost 2 bases, J lost 3 bases, and 9 bases stayed unmatched. The CDR3 is CASSLIAGRVHTGELFF. The CDR3 nucleotides read TGTGCCAGCAGCTTAATAGCGGGCCGTGTCCACACCGGGGAGCTGTTTTTT.